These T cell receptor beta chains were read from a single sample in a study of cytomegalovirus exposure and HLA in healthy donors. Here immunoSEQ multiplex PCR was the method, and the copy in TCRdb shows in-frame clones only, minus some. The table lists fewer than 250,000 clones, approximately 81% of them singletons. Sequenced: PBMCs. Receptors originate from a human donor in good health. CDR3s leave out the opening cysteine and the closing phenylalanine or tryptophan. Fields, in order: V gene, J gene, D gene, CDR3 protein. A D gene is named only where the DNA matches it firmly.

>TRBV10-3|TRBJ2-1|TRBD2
AISAQASGSWNEQF
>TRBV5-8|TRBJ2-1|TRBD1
ASSFQGVTYNEQF
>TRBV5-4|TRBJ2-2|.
ASSPEPGRNTGELF
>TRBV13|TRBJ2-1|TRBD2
ASSLMKLTSGIQGTYNEQF
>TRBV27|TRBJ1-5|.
ASSARAPSLGNSNQPQH
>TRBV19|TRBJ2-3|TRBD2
ASSLGTSGRTDTQY
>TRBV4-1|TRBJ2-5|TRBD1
ASSLGTEETQY
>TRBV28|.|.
ASASSSYEQY
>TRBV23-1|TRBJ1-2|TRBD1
ASSRVLKQGESNYGYT
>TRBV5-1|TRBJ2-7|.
ASSLGGTGSYEQY
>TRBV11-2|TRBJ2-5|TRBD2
ASSLGGLAGGFRETQY
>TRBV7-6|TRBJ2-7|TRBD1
ASSSVLRQGSYEQY
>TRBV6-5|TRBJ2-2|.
AGPQTGMNTGELF
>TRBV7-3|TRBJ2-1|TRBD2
ASSRGTSGYNEQF
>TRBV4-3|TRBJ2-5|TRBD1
ASSQGTGDETQY
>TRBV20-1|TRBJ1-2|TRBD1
SGRTGFGYT
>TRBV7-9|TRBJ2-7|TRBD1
ASSLPGTGGTYEQY
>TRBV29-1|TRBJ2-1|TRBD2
SGTGTSGLSYNEQF
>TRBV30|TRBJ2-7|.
AWSPNRVYEQY
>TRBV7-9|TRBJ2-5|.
ASSLRGSDQETQY
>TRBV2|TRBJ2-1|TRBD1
ASSNDRDNEQF
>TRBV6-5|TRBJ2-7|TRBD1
ASTPKGQGIEQY
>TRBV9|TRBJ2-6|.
ASSAGGSGANVLT
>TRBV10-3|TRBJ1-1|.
ASSVVETEAF
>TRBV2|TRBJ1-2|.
ASSDSGYLYT
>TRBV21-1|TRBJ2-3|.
ASSYTTTSSDRTSGSLDTDTQY
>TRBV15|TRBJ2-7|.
ATSRDTQPGAYEQY
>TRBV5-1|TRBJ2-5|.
ASSFLSREETQY
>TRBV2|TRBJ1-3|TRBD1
ASTYGRDRALQGNTIY